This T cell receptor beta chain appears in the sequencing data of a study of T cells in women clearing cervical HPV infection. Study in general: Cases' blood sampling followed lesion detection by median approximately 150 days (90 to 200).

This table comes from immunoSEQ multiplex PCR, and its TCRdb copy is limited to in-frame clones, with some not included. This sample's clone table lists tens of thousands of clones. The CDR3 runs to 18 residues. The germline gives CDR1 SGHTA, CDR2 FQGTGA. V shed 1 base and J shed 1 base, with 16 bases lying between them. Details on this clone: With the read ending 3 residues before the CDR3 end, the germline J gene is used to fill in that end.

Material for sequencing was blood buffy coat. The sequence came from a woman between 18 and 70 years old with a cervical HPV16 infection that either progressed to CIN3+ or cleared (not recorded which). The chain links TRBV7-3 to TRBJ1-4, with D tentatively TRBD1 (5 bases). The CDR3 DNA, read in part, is TGTGCCAGCAGCTTAAACCCCCTGGGGGGGGGAACTAATGAAAAA. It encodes CASSLNPLGGGTNEK. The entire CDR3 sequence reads CASSLNPLGGGTNEKLFF.